Following are 13 T cell receptor beta chains from one sample sequenced in a study of CD8 T cells in ankylosing spondylitis. Findings of the study overall: In ankylosing spondylitis blood, a motif of seven or eight highly homologous TCR beta variants appeared characteristic.

Their antigen targets remain unknown. From the 5' RACE reads, TCRdb called clonotypes with MiXCR, one entry per CDR3 protein. Of 200,000 to 250,000 distinct CDR3 sequences in the sample, 6% to 8% were seen once. The specimen sequenced was blood, either unsorted or a sorted T cell fraction (not recorded which). All receptors derive from a male donor with ankylosing spondylitis.

This clonotype showed up many times. The J gene is TRBJ2-3, the V gene TRBV6-1; 9 bases align to TRBD2. Germline assignment: CDR1 MNHNS and CDR2 SASEGT. This CDR3 spans 14 amino acids. The junction had 8 bases not matched to a gene; V was cut back by 8 bases and J by 5 bases. The CDR3, as DNA: TGTGCCAGCGGGTTAGCGGGAGTTAAAGATACGCAGTATTTT. The encoded protein is CASGLAGVKDTQYF.

The gene calls are TRBV20-1 and TRBJ2-3, with D unclear. Germline V gene data show CDR1 as DFQATT and CDR2 as SNEGSKA (reference sequence). CDR3 length equals 13 residues. Trimming stripped 7 bases from V and 0 bases from J, with 11 bases between. The CDR3 nucleotides are TGCAGTGTCCCAGGCCTAAGCACAGATACGCAGTATTTT. Protein product: CSVPGLSTDTQYF.

The V and J genes are TRBV4-3 and TRBJ2-3; the D is unclear. From germline, CDR1 is LGHNA and CDR2 YSLEER. The CDR3 extends over 16 amino acids. Trimming left V 3 bases short and J 0 bases short, with 13 bases between. The CDR3 protein is CASSQTQYGSTDTQYF. The CDR3 region has the DNA TGCGCCAGCAGCCAGACCCAGTACGGTAGCACAGATACGCAGTATTTT.

This clonotype was seen repeatedly, ten times or more. The CDR3 DNA is TGTGCCAGCAGCTTGGCCGGAGGACAGAGCTCTGGAAACACCATATATTTT. Translating gives CASSLAGGQSSGNTIYF. The genes are TRBV5-6 and TRBJ1-3; weak D call: TRBD1 (6 bases). The CDR3 runs to 17 residues. V shed 0 bases and J shed 0 bases, with 13 bases lying between them. Germline V gene sequence: CDR1 SGHDT, CDR2 YYEEEE.

This clonotype was counted only a few times. The chain combines TRBV6-5 with TRBJ1-6, with 10 bases aligning to TRBD1. V gave up 3 bases and J gave up 4 bases; unmatched junction bases: 9. CDR1 and CDR2 from the germline V gene are MNHEY and SVGAGI. The CDR3 loop spans 18 amino acids. CDR3 protein: CASSYRDRGASYNSPLHF. In DNA, the CDR3 is TGTGCCAGCAGTTATCGGGACAGGGGCGCCTCTTATAATTCACCCCTCCACTTT.

This clonotype has at least ten counts. The chain joins TRBV6-2 or TRBV6-3 to TRBJ1-5; D unclear. V was cut by 4 bases and J by 5 bases, with 12 bases left in between. Germline V gene sequence: CDR1 MNHEY, CDR2 SVGEGT. The CDR3 totals 14 residues. The DNA of the CDR3 is TGTGCCAGCAGTTTCCGGGATAAACATCAGCCCCAGCATTTT. This sequence encodes CASSFRDKHQPQHF.

This clonotype was counted many times. The chain links TRBV29-1 to TRBJ2-3, with 9 bases matching TRBD1. The CDR3 loop spans 14 amino acids. The V gene end was trimmed by 6 bases and the J gene end by 3 bases; junction bases not matched to a gene: 7. The V gene's germline CDR1 is SQVTM and CDR2 ANQGSEA. The CDR3 here is CSVAGTGLTDTQYF. The CDR3 nucleotides are TGCAGCGTAGCCGGGACAGGGCTAACAGATACGCAGTATTTT.

J is TRBJ2-5 and V is TRBV5-6, with 10 bases lining up with TRBD2. From germline, CDR1 is SGHDT and CDR2 YYEEEE. The CDR3 has 16 residues. J was trimmed by 6 bases and V by 0 bases; bases with no gene match: 8. In DNA, the CDR3 is TGTGCCAGCAGCTTGGCGAGCGGGGGGGCGAGAAAGACCCAGTACTTC. It yields the protein CASSLASGGARKTQYF.

The chain joins TRBV30 to TRBJ1-2, with D possibly matching TRBD1 (6 bases). Germline V gene sequence: CDR1 GTSNPN, CDR2 SVGIG (reference sequence). Trimming removed 1 base at V and 7 bases at J, with 10 bases between. The CDR3 is 12 amino acids. CDR3 sequence reads: CAWSEGGAGYTF. The CDR3 bases are TGTGCCTGGAGTGAAGGGGGGGCTGGCTACACCTTC. Based on the CDR3 plus reference TRBV30 and TRBJ1-2, the full variable domain is SQTIHQWPATLVQPVGSPLSLECTVEGTSNPNLYWYRQAAGRGLQLLFYSVGIGQISSEVPQNLSASRPQDRQFILSSKKLLLSDSGFYLCAWSEGGAGYTFGSGTRLTVV.

Ten or more counts support this clonotype. This rearrangement joins TRBV19 to TRBJ2-1; 10 bases fit TRBD1. Germline V gene sequence: CDR1 LNHDA, CDR2 SQIVND (reference sequence). The CDR3 sequence is 15 residues long. Trimming took 4 bases from V and 2 from J; bases not matched to a gene: 2. CDR3 amino acids: CASSRTGGAYNEQFF. CDR3 bases: TGTGCCAGTAGTAGGACAGGGGGGGCCTACAATGAGCAGTTCTTC.

There are many counts of this clonotype. The rearrangement uses TRBV7-9 and TRBJ1-1, with a tentative D call TRBD1 (6 bases). V gave up 3 bases and J gave up 0 bases, with 11 bases separating them. The CDR3 runs 15 residues. From germline, CDR1 is SEHNR and CDR2 FQNEAQ (reference sequence). The CDR3 region has the DNA TGTGCCAGCAGCTTTGCCGGGACAATGAACACTGAAGCTTTCTTT. It is translated as CASSFAGTMNTEAFF.

This chain joins TRBV20-1 and TRBJ2-3; the D gene is possibly TRBD2 (5 bases). The germline CDR1 and CDR2 sequences are DFQATT and SNEGSKA (reference sequence). V was clipped by 1 base and J by 4 bases, with 12 bases between them. This CDR3 comprises 14 residues. The CDR3 nucleotides are TGCAGTGCTAGAGCCCCCCTACTAGCAGATACGCAGTATTTT. Translated, it gives CSARAPLLADTQYF.

This clonotype was detected ten times or more. The rearrangement uses TRBV27 and TRBJ2-3, with 9 bases lining up with TRBD2. CDR1 and CDR2 (germline): MNHEY, SMNVEV (reference sequence). The ends lost 4 bases at V and 3 bases at J; junction bases unmatched: 5. This CDR3 comprises 15 residues. This chain's CDR3 is CASSSRGGVTDTQYF. In nucleotides, the CDR3 is TGTGCCAGCAGTTCCCGCGGGGGGGTGACAGATACGCAGTATTTT.